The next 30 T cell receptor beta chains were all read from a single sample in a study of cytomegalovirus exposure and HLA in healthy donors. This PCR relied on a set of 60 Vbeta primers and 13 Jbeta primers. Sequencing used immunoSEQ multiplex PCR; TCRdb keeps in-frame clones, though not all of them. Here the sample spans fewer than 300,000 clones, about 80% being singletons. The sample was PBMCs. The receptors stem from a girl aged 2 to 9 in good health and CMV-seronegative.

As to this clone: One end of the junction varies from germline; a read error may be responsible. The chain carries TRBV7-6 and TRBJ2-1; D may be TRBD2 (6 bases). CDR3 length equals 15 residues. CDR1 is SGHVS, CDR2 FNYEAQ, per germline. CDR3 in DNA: TGTGCCAGCAGCTTAGTCGGGGACTTCTACAATGGGCAGTTCTTC. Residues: CASSLVGDFYNGQFF.

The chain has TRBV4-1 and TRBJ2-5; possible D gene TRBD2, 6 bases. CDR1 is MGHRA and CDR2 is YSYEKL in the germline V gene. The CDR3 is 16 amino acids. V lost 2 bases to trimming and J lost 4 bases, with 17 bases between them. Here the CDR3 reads CASSQSAPRGTETQYF. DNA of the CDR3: TGCGCCAGCAGCCAATCCGCCCCCCGGGGGACAGAGACCCAGTACTTC.

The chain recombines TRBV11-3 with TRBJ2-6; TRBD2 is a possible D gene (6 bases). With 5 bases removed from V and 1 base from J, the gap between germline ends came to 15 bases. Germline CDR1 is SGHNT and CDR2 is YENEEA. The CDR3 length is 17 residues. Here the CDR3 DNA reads TGTGCCAGCAGCCCCGGGGGTTCAGGGTCTGGGGCCAACGTCCTGACTTTC. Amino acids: CASSPGGSGSGANVLTF.

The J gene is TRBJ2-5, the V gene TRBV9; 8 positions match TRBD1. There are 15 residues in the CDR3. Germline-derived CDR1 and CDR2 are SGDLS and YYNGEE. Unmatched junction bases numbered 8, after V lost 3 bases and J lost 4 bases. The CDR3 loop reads CASSATDRVAETQYF. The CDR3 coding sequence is TGTGCCAGCAGCGCGACGGACAGGGTCGCAGAGACCCAGTACTTC.

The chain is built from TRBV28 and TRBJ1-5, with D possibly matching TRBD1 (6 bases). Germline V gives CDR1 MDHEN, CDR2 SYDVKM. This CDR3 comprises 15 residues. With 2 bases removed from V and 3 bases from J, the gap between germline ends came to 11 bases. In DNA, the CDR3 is TGTGCCAGCAGTTTAGCCCAGGGGCCCAATCAGCCCCAGCATTTT. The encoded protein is CASSLAQGPNQPQHF.

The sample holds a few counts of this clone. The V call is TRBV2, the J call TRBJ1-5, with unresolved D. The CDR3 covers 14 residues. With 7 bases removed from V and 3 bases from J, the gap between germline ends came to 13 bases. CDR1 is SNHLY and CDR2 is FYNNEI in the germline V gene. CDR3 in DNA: TGTGCCAGCATGGAACAGCCCAACAATCAGCCCCAGCATTTT. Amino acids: CASMEQPNNQPQHF.

The CDR3 reads CASSYIKNTEAFF. The CDR3 DNA reads as TGTGCCAGCAGTTACATAAAGAACACTGAAGCTTTCTTT. The chain carries TRBV6-5 and TRBJ1-1, with D unresolved. Germline CDR1 and CDR2: MNHEY and SVGAGI. With 2 bases removed from V and 1 base from J, the gap between germline ends came to 5 bases. The CDR3 totals 13 residues.

The CDR3 protein is CASSPRTRGAGQLFF. The CDR3 region has the DNA TGTGCCAGCAGCCCCCGGACTAGGGGGGCCGGTCAGCTGTTTTTT. The V gene is TRBV7-2, the J gene TRBJ2-2; TRBD2 is a possible D gene (7 bases). The CDR3 consists of 15 residues. Trimming stripped 5 bases from V and 12 bases from J, with 22 bases between. CDR1 and CDR2 from the germline V gene are SGHTA and FQGNSA.

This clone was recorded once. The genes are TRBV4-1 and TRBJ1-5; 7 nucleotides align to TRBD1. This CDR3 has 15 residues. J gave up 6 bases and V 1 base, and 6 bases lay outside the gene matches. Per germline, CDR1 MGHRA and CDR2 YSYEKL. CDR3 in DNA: TGCGCCAGCAGCCAAGCCCCCCAGGGGGGTCAGCCCCAGCATTTT. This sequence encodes CASSQAPQGGQPQHF.

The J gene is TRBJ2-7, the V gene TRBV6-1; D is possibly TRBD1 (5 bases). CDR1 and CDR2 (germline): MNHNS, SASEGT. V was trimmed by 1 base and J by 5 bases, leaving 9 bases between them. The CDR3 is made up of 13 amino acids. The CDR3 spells CASSEDGANEQYF. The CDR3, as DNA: TGTGCCAGCAGTGAAGATGGGGCGAACGAGCAGTACTTC.

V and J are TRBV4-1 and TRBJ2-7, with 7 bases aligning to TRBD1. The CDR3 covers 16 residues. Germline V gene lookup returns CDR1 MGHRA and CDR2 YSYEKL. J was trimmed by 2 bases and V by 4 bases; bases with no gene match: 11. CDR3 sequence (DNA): TGCGCCAGCAGCCTCTACCCCCGGGACAGCACCTACGAGCAGTACTTC. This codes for CASSLYPRDSTYEQYF.

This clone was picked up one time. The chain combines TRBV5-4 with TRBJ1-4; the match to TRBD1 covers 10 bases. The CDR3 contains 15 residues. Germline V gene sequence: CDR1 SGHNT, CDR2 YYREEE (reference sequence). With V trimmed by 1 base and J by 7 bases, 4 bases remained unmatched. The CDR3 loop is CASSLQGTGVEKLFF. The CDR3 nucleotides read TGTGCCAGCAGCTTGCAGGGGACAGGGGTTGAAAAACTGTTTTTT.

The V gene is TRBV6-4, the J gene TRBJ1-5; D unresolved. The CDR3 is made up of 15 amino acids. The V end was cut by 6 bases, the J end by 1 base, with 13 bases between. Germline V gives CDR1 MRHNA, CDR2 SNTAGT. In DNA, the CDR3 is TGTGCCAGCAGCGCCCTACCCGGGAGCAATCAGCCCCAGCATTTT. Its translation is CASSALPGSNQPQHF.

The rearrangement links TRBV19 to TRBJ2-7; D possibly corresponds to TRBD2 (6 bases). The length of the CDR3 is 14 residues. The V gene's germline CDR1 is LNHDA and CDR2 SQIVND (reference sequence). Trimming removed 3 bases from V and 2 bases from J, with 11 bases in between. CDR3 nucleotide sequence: TGTGCCAGTAGTATGGGCTCGGGAGCCTACGAGCAGTACTTC. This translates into CASSMGSGAYEQYF. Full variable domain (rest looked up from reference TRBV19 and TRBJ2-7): DGGITQSPKYLFRKEGQNVTLSCEQNLNHDAMYWYRQDPGQGLRLIYYSQIVNDFQKGDIAEGYSVSREKKESFPLTVTSAQKNPTAFYLCASSMGSGAYEQYFGPGTRLTVT.

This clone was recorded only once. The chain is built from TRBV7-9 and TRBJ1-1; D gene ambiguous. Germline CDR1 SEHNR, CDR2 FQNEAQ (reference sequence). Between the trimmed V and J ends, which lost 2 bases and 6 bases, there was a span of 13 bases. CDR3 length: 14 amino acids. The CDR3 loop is CASSLIKNIAEAFF. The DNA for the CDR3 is TGTGCCAGCAGCTTAATTAAAAATATCGCTGAAGCTTTCTTT.

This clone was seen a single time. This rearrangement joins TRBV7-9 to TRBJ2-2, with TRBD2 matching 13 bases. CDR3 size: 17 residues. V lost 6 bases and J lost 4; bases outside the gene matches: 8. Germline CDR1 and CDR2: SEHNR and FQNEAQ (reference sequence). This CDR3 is CASRRLAGGPVTGELFF. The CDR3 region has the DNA TGTGCCAGCAGACGACTAGCGGGGGGACCCGTCACCGGGGAGCTGTTTTTT.

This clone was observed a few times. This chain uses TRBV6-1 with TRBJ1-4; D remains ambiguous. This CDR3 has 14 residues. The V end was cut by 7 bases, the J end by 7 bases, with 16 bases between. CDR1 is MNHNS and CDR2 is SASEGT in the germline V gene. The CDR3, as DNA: TGTGCCAGCACCCCCGGAGGGTTTGTTGAAAAACTGTTTTTT. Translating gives CASTPGGFVEKLFF.

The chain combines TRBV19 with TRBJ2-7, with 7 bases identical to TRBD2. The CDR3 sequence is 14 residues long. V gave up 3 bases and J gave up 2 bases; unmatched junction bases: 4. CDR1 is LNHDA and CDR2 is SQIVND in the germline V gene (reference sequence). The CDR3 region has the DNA TGTGCCAGTAGTATGGTAGCGGGTCCCTACGAGCAGTACTTC. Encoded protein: CASSMVAGPYEQYF.

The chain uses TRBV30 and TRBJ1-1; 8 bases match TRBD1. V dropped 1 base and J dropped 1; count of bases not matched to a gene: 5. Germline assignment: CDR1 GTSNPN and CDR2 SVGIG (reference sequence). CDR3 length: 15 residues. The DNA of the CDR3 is TGTGCCTGGAGTGGAGCAGGGGGCTGGAACACTGAAGCTTTCTTT. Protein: CAWSGAGGWNTEAFF.

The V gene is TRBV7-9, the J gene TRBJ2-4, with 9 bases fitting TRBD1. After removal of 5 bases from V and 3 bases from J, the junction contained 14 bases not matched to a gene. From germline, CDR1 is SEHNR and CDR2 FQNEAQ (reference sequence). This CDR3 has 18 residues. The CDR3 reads CASSPDRGKAPGKNIQYF. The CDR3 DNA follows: TGTGCCAGCAGCCCAGACAGGGGGAAGGCCCCTGGCAAAAACATTCAGTACTTC.

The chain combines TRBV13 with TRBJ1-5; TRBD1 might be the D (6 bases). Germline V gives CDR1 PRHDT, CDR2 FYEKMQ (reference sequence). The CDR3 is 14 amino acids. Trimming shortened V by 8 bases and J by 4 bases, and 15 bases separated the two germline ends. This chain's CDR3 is CASGYGRGNQPQHF. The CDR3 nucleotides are TGTGCCAGCGGTTACGGCAGGGGAAATCAGCCCCAGCATTTT.

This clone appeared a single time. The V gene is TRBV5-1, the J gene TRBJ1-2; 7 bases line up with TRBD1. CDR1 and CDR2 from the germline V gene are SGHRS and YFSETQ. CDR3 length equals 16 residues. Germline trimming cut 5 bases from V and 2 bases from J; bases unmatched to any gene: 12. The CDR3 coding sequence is TGCGCCAGCAGTTACGACTCTACAGGGGCCAACTATGGCTACACCTTC. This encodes CASSYDSTGANYGYTF.

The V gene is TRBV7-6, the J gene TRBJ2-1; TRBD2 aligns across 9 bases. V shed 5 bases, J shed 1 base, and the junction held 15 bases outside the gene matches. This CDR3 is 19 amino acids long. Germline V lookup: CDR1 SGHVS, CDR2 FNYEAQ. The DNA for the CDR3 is TGTGCCAGCAGCCAATTCGGGCGGGGGGGCACCGGGTCCTACAATGAGCAGTTCTTC. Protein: CASSQFGRGGTGSYNEQFF.

The CDR3 region is CASSSPRDRSYNSPLHF. The CDR3, as DNA: TGTGCCAGCAGCTCCCCCCGGGACAGGTCCTATAATTCACCCCTCCACTTT. The chain links TRBV7-9 to TRBJ1-6; 8 bases are a match to TRBD1. The CDR3 sequence is 17 residues long. Germline lookup yields CDR1 SEHNR and CDR2 FQNEAQ (reference sequence). V shed 4 bases and J 1 base; nucleotides not matched to a gene: 6.

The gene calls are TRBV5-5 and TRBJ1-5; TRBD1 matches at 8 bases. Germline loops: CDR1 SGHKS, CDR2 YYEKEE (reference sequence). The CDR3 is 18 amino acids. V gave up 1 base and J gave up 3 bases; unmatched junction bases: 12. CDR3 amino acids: CASSLKGSGGDHNQPQHF. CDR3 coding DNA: TGTGCCAGCAGCTTGAAGGGGTCAGGGGGCGACCACAATCAGCCCCAGCATTTT.

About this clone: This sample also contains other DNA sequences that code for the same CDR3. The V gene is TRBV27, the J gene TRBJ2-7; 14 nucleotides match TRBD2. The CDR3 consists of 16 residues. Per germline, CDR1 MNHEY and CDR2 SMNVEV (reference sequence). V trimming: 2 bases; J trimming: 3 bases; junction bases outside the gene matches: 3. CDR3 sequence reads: CASSLAGTSGSYEQYF. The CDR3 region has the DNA TGTGCCAGCAGTTTAGCCGGGACTAGCGGGAGCTACGAGCAGTACTTC.

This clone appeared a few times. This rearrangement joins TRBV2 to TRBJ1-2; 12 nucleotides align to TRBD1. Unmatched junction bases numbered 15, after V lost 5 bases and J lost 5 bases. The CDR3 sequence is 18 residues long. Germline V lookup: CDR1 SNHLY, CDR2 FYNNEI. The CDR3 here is CASSTKGTGGTPGYGYTF. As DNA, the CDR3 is TGTGCCAGCAGTACCAAGGGGACAGGGGGCACTCCCGGATATGGCTACACCTTC.

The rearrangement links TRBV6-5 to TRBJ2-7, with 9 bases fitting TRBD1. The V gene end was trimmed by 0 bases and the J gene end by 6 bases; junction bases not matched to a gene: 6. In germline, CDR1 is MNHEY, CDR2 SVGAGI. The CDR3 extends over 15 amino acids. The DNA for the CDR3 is TGTGCCAGCAGTTACTCTGGGGACAGGGCGCGCGAGCAGTACTTC. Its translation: CASSYSGDRAREQYF.

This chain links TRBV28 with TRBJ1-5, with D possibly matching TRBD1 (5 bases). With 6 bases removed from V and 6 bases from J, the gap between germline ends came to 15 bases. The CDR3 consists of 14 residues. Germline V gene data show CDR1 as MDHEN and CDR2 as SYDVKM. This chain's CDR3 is CASSSAREGQPQHF. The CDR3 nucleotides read TGTGCCAGCAGCTCCGCCAGGGAGGGTCAGCCCCAGCATTTT.

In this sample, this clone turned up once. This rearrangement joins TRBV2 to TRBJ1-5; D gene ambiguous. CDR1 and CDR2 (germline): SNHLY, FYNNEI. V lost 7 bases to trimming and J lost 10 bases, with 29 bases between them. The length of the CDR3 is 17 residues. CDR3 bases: TGTGCCAGCACACGGGGTCCCTTGAGTGTGACCCCATTACCCCAGCATTTT. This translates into CASTRGPLSVTPLPQHF.